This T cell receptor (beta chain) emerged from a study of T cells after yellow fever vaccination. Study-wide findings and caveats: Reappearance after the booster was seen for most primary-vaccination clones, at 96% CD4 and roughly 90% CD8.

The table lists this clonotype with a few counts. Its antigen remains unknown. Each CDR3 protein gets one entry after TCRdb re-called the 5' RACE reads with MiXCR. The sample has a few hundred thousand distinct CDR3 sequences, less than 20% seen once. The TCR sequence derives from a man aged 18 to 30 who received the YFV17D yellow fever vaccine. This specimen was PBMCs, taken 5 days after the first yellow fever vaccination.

CDR3 DNA sequence: TGTGCCAGCTTCCAGGGGGCGATGAGCACAGATACGCAGTATTTT. Residues: CASFQGAMSTDTQYF. This chain links TRBV18 with TRBJ2-3; 8 positions match TRBD1. CDR3 length equals 15 residues. V dropped 7 bases and J dropped 0; count of bases not matched to a gene: 6. Germline loops: CDR1 KGHSH, CDR2 LQKENI.